This T cell receptor (beta chain) originates from a study of blood T cell repertoires in COVID-19. Overall study context: The United States, Italy and Spain provided the acute and convalescent COVID-19 samples.

The CDR3 runs 16 residues. Germline-derived CDR1 and CDR2 are MNHEY and SMNVEV (reference sequence). Trimming cost V 3 bases and J 2 bases; bases outside gene matches: 7. Original processing notes: Researchers report that nucleated cell counts were estimated from reference gene primer amplification. Profiled with immunoSEQ multiplex PCR; TCRdb holds only in-frame clones, not every one. V and J calls and clone size are as listed in that table; D and trimming were resolved from the DNA. This table holds some 320,000 clones, 88% found once. Sequenced: peripheral blood. The TCR was taken from a woman aged 30 to 39 who had recovered from COVID-19. This rearrangement joins TRBV27 to TRBJ2-3; 8 bases fit TRBD1. The CDR3 spells CASSFRDRGHTDTQYF. The DNA of the CDR3 is TGTGCCAGCAGTTTTCGAGACAGGGGTCACACAGATACGCAGTATTTT.